This entry lists 25 T cell receptor beta chains sequenced from one sample in a study of blood T cell repertoires in COVID-19. Libraries were prepared by immunoSEQ multiplex PCR; TCRdb keeps only in-frame clonotypes and omits some of them. This repertoire shows about 270,000 clones, 85% to 90% found once; its top ten account for roughly 2.5%. Sequenced sample: PBMCs or T cells enriched from blood (not recorded which). These receptors all come from a woman aged 18-29 years who had recovered from COVID-19.

The genes are TRBV19 and TRBJ1-1; 10 positions match TRBD1. The CDR3 is 17 amino acids. V lost 7 bases to trimming and J lost 3 bases; unmatched junction nucleotides: 14. Germline CDR1 and CDR2: LNHDA and SQIVND (reference sequence). The CDR3 sequence: CASTSMVDRGLYTEAFF. The CDR3, as DNA: TGTGCCAGTACCTCCATGGTAGACAGGGGGCTTTACACTGAAGCTTTCTTT.

The chain recombines TRBV19 with TRBJ1-6, with 8 nucleotides matching TRBD1. Germline trimming cut 5 bases from V and 5 bases from J; bases unmatched to any gene: 5. There are 15 residues in the CDR3. Looked up from germline, CDR1 is LNHDA and CDR2 is SQIVND (reference sequence). CDR3 coding DNA: TGTGCCAGTAGTGCCCACAGGGGGAATAATTCACCCCTCCACTTT. Encoded protein: CASSAHRGNNSPLHF. The whole variable domain, remainder taken from reference TRBV19 and TRBJ1-6, is DGGITQSPKYLFRKEGQNVTLSCEQNLNHDAMYWYRQDPGQGLRLIYYSQIVNDFQKGDIAEGYSVSREKKESFPLTVTSAQKNPTAFYLCASSAHRGNNSPLHFGNGTRLTVT.

This clone showed up just once. The J gene is TRBJ1-2, the V gene TRBV9; D is unresolved. This CDR3 contains 15 residues. V lost 3 bases to trimming and J lost 0 bases, with 12 bases between them. Per germline, CDR1 SGDLS and CDR2 YYNGEE. CDR3 amino acids: CASSAAGGPNYGYTF. The CDR3 bases are TGTGCCAGCAGCGCCGCCGGAGGGCCTAACTATGGCTACACCTTC. The variable domain in full, with the rest retrieved from reference TRBV9 and TRBJ1-2, is DSGVTQTPKHLITATGQRVTLRCSPRSGDLSVYWYQQSLDQGLQFLIQYYNGEERAKGNILERFSAQQFPDLHSELNLSSLELGDSALYFCASSAAGGPNYGYTFGSGTRLTVV.

The V call is TRBV29-1, the J call TRBJ2-7; D possibly corresponds to TRBD1 (8 bases). This CDR3 contains 14 residues. Germline V lookup: CDR1 SQVTM, CDR2 ANQGSEA. With 6 bases removed from V and 4 bases from J, the gap between germline ends came to 19 bases. The CDR3 is CSVLDTGGGYEQYF. In nucleotides, the CDR3 is TGCAGCGTGCTAGATACAGGGGGGGGGTACGAGCAGTACTTC.

This sequence joins TRBV10-1 and TRBJ2-7, with D tentatively TRBD2 (6 bases). The CDR3 has 15 amino acids. Germline CDR1 reads WNHNN; CDR2 reads SYGVQD (reference sequence). The V and J ends lost 0 bases and 7 bases respectively, with 16 bases between them. DNA of the CDR3: TGCGCCAGCAGTGAGTCGTTCGGGAGCGGAGGGGAGCAGTACTTC. It specifies CASSESFGSGGEQYF.

V and J are TRBV24-1 and TRBJ2-7, with TRBD2 identical over 13 bases. The CDR3 consists of 16 residues. Germline assignment: CDR1 KGHDR and CDR2 SFDVKD. J gave up 3 bases and V 9 bases, and 10 bases lay outside the gene matches. CDR3 residues: CATLTPGTSGVYEQYF. The CDR3, as DNA: TGTGCCACCCTCACCCCGGGGACTAGCGGGGTCTACGAGCAGTACTTC.

The CDR3 nucleotides are TGTGCCAGCCTCCGTTTGGGGAGGGTGAACACTGAAGCTTTCTTT. Protein sequence: CASLRLGRVNTEAFF. This chain links TRBV21-1 with TRBJ1-1. TRBV21-1 is a pseudogene locus. The CDR3 is made up of 15 amino acids.

The genes are TRBV18 and TRBJ1-2; 8 bases map to TRBD1. The CDR3 has 14 amino acids. Germline V gene data show CDR1 as KGHSH and CDR2 as LQKENI. V lost 2 bases, J lost 2 bases, and 1 base stayed unmatched. Here the CDR3 DNA reads TGTGCCAGCTCACCAACAGGGGGAAACTATGGCTACACCTTC. Protein product: CASSPTGGNYGYTF.

The chain uses TRBV11-2 and TRBJ1-1; 7 bases are a match to TRBD1. CDR3 length equals 14 residues. The germline CDR1 and CDR2 sequences are SGHAT and FQNNGV. Unmatched junction bases numbered 6, after V lost 5 bases and J lost 3 bases. This chain's CDR3 is CASSKTGFYTEAFF. The CDR3 region has the DNA TGTGCCAGCAGCAAGACAGGGTTTTACACTGAAGCTTTCTTT.

The V gene is TRBV16, the J gene TRBJ1-2, with a tentative D call TRBD1 (6 bases). The CDR3 loop spans 14 amino acids. Trimming removed 3 bases at V and 6 bases at J, with 14 bases between. From germline, CDR1 is KGHSY and CDR2 FQNENV. Here the CDR3 DNA reads TGTGCCAGCAGCCAGGATCCAGGGGTTGATGGCTACACCTTC. Its translation: CASSQDPGVDGYTF.

The genes are TRBV27 and TRBJ2-7, with 7 nucleotides matching TRBD2. J was trimmed by 2 bases and V by 8 bases; bases with no gene match: 12. Germline values: CDR1 MNHEY, CDR2 SMNVEV (reference sequence). This CDR3 is 15 amino acids long. CDR3 region: CASRRAVGGTYEQYF. Written as DNA, the CDR3 is TGTGCCAGCCGTCGAGCCGTGGGGGGGACCTACGAGCAGTACTTC.

This clone was recorded a few times. The genes are TRBV19 and TRBJ1-1; 7 nucleotides match TRBD1. Trimming removed 6 bases from V and 1 base from J; junction bases left unmatched: 8. The germline V gene encodes CDR1 LNHDA and CDR2 SQIVND (reference sequence). This CDR3 is built from 15 residues. The CDR3 DNA follows: TGTGCCAGTAGCACGAAAGGGACAGCGAACACTGAAGCTTTCTTT. It translates to CASSTKGTANTEAFF. Based on the CDR3 plus reference TRBV19 and TRBJ1-1, the full variable domain is DGGITQSPKYLFRKEGQNVTLSCEQNLNHDAMYWYRQDPGQGLRLIYYSQIVNDFQKGDIAEGYSVSREKKESFPLTVTSAQKNPTAFYLCASSTKGTANTEAFFGQGTRLTVV.

The chain joins TRBV5-1 to TRBJ2-7, with D possibly TRBD2 on 6 matching bases. The CDR3 runs to 14 residues. Germline CDR1 is SGHRS and CDR2 is YFSETQ. V was trimmed by 4 bases and J by 0 bases, leaving 11 bases between them. The CDR3 protein is CASSETSLSYEQYF. In nucleotides, the CDR3 is TGCGCCAGCAGCGAAACTAGCCTCTCCTACGAGCAGTACTTC.

This clone was counted a single time. This chain links TRBV7-8 with TRBJ1-5; D might be TRBD1 (6 bases). V gave up 1 base and J gave up 7 bases, with 17 bases separating them. The CDR3 spans 16 residues. Germline V gene lookup returns CDR1 SGHVS and CDR2 FQNEAQ. In DNA, the CDR3 is TGTGCCAGCAGCTTAGGTCAGGGGAATATACGGCAGCCCCAGCATTTT. Amino acids: CASSLGQGNIRQPQHF.

Concerning this clone: Other DNA sequences in this sample translate to the same CDR3. The V and J genes are TRBV19 and TRBJ2-3; 7 bases fit TRBD2. CDR1 and CDR2 (germline): LNHDA, SQIVND (reference sequence). There are 14 residues in the CDR3. Germline trimming cut 1 base from V and 3 bases from J; bases unmatched to any gene: 1. CDR3 loop: CASSIGGGTDTQYF. CDR3 bases: TGTGCCAGTAGTATAGGGGGGGGTACAGATACGCAGTATTTT.

The chain has TRBV7-9 and TRBJ1-2; 7 bases match TRBD1. Per the germline V gene, CDR1 is SEHNR and CDR2 is FQNEAQ (reference sequence). The V and J ends lost 5 bases and 4 bases, in that order; junction bases with no gene match: 4. This CDR3 spans 13 amino acids. As DNA, the CDR3 is TGTGCCAGCAGCCTCGGGACAGTCTATGGCTACACCTTC. Translating it yields CASSLGTVYGYTF. Full variable domain (rest looked up from reference TRBV7-9 and TRBJ1-2): DTGVSQNPRHKITKRGQNVTFRCDPISEHNRLYWYRQTLGQGPEFLTYFQNEAQLEKSRLLSDRFSAERPKGSFSTLEIQRTEQGDSAMYLCASSLGTVYGYTFGSGTRLTVV.

This chain uses TRBV19 with TRBJ2-7, with D possibly TRBD1 on 6 matching bases. V gave up 6 bases and J gave up 3 bases, with 18 bases separating them. The CDR3 contains 15 residues. Germline lookup yields CDR1 LNHDA and CDR2 SQIVND (reference sequence). DNA of the CDR3: TGTGCCAGTAGCTCGACCCGCAGGGGATTCTACGAGCAGTACTTC. Protein product: CASSSTRRGFYEQYF.

A note on this clone: The same CDR3 can be traced to other DNA sequences in this sample. This sequence joins TRBV12-3 or TRBV12-4 and TRBJ2-1; 8 nucleotides align to TRBD1. The V segment lost 3 bases and the J segment 7 bases; nucleotides outside the gene matches: 2. CDR3 length equals 13 residues. The CDR3 region is CASSFGQGNEQFF. In nucleotides, the CDR3 is TGTGCCAGCAGTTTCGGACAGGGTAATGAGCAGTTCTTC.

V and J are TRBV27 and TRBJ2-5, with TRBD2 matching over 10 bases. The germline V gene has CDR1 MNHEY and CDR2 SMNVEV (reference sequence). V gave up 5 bases and J gave up 4 bases; unmatched junction bases: 7. The CDR3 length is 15 residues. The CDR3 nucleotides read TGTGCCAGCAGTCAGGAACTAGCGGGGTTAGAGACCCAGTACTTC. Amino acid sequence: CASSQELAGLETQYF.

The genes are TRBV20-1 and TRBJ1-1; D call uncertain. Per the germline V gene, CDR1 is DFQATT and CDR2 is SNEGSKA (reference sequence). Trimming shortened V by 3 bases and J by 10 bases, and 12 bases separated the two germline ends. The CDR3 runs to 11 residues. CDR3 loop: CSASRVGRAFF. The DNA for the CDR3 is TGCAGTGCTAGTAGGGTTGGGAGAGCTTTCTTT.

This clone was seen repeatedly, ten times or more. The genes are TRBV18 and TRBJ1-2, with 10 bases identical to TRBD1. The CDR3 is 15 residues long. V lost 3 bases, J lost 7 bases, and 8 bases stayed unmatched. Germline V gene lookup returns CDR1 KGHSH and CDR2 LQKENI. CDR3 residues: CASSPTPGQGIGYTF. CDR3 nucleotides: TGTGCCAGCTCACCCACCCCGGGACAGGGGATTGGCTACACCTTC.

This clone was counted once. V gene TRBV19 combines with J gene TRBJ1-5; 7 bases map to TRBD1. V shed 9 bases, J shed 6 bases, and the junction held 11 bases outside the gene matches. Germline V lookup: CDR1 LNHDA, CDR2 SQIVND (reference sequence). The CDR3 covers 14 residues. This chain's CDR3 is CASTGVGAIQPQHF. Here the CDR3 DNA reads TGTGCCAGCACAGGGGTGGGAGCGATTCAGCCCCAGCATTTT.

The chain combines TRBV28 with TRBJ2-3; possibly TRBD2 for D (6 bases). Trimming took 4 bases from V and 4 from J, leaving 18 bases between them. The CDR3 has 16 residues. Germline assignment: CDR1 MDHEN and CDR2 SYDVKM. The DNA of the CDR3 is TGTGCCAGCAGTTCCGGCGGGACGGGGGTAGCAGATACGCAGTATTTT. Its translation: CASSSGGTGVADTQYF.

This clone has only a few counts. The chain carries TRBV5-1 and TRBJ2-1, with unresolved D. This CDR3 comprises 12 residues. Trimming cost V 4 bases and J 6 bases, with 8 bases left between them. CDR1 and CDR2 from the germline V gene are SGHRS and YFSETQ. CDR3 DNA sequence: TGCGCCAGCAGCCTAGATATCAATGAGCAGTTCTTC. Its translation: CASSLDINEQFF.

This chain links TRBV7-2 with TRBJ2-5; TRBD2 matches at 11 bases. Germline V CDR1 and CDR2: SGHTA, FQGNSA. The CDR3 totals 17 residues. V dropped 1 base and J dropped 4; count of bases not matched to a gene: 8. The CDR3 sequence: CASSLVASGGSGETQYF. The CDR3 bases are TGTGCCAGCAGCTTAGTCGCTAGCGGGGGGTCGGGAGAGACCCAGTACTTC.